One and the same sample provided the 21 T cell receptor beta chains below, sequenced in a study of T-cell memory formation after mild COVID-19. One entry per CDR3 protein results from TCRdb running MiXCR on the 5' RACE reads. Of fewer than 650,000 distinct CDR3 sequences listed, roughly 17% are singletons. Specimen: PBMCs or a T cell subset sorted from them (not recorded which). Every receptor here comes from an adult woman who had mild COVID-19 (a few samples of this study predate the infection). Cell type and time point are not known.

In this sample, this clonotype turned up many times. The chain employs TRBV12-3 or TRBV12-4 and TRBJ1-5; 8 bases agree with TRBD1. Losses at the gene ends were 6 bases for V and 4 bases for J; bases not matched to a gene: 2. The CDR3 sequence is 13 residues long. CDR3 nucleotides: TGTGCCAGCAGCGGGACAGGTAATCAGCCCCAGCATTTT. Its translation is CASSGTGNQPQHF.

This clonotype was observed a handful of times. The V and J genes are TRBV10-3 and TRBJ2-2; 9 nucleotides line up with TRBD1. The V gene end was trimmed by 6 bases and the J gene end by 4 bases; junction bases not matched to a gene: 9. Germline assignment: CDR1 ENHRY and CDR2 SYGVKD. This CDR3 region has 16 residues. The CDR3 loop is CAISRDRARGTGELFF. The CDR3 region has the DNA TGTGCCATCAGCCGGGACAGGGCCCGTGGCACCGGGGAGCTGTTTTTT.

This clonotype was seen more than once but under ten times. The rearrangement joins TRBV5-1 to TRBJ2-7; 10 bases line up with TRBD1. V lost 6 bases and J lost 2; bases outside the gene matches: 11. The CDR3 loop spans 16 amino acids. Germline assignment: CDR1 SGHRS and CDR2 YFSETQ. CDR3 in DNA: TGCGCCAGCACCACCCGGCCGGGACAGGGGCCCTACGAGCAGTACTTC. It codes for CASTTRPGQGPYEQYF. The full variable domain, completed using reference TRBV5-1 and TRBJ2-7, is KAGVTQTPRYLIKTRGQQVTLSCSPISGHRSVSWYQQTPGQGLQFLFEYFSETQRNKGNFPGRFSGRQFSNSRSEMNVSTLELGDSALYLCASTTRPGQGPYEQYFGPGTRLTVT.

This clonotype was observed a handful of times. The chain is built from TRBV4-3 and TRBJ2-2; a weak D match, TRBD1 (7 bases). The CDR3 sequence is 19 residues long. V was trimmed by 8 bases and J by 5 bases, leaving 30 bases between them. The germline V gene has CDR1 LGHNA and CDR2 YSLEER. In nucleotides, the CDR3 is TGCGCCAGCGTTAAAGGGGGGATGACAGGGAAAGAAAGAACCGGGGAGCTGTTTTTT. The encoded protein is CASVKGGMTGKERTGELFF.

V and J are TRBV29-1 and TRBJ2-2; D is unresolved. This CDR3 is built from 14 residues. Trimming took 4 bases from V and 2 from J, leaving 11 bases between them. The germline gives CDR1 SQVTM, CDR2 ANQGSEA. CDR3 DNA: TGCAGCGTTGGCCCTAGGGTAAACACCGGGGAGCTGTTTTTT. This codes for CSVGPRVNTGELFF.

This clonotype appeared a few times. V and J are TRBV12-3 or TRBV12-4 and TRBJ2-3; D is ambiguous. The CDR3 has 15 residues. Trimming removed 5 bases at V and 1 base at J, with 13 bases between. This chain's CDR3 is CASSEPRLGTDTQYF. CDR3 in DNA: TGTGCCAGCAGTGAACCCCGGCTTGGCACAGATACGCAGTATTTT.

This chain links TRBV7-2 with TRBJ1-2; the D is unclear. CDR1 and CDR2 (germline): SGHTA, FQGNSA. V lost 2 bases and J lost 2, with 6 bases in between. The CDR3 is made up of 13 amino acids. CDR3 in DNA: TGTGCCAGCAGCTTATTTCCGAACTATGGCTACACCTTC. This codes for CASSLFPNYGYTF.

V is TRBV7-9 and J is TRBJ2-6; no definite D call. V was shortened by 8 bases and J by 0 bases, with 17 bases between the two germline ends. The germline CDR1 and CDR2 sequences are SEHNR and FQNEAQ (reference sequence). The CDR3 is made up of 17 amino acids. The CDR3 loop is CASLRQSASSGANVLTF. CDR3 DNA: TGTGCCAGCCTGCGACAATCAGCCTCCTCTGGGGCCAACGTCCTGACTTTC.

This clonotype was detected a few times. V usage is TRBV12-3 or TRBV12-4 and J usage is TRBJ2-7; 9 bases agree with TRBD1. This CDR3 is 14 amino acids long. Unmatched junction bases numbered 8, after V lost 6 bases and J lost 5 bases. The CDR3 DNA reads TGTGCCAGCAGCGACAGGGGGGGAAGAAACGAGCAGTACTTC. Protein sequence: CASSDRGGRNEQYF.

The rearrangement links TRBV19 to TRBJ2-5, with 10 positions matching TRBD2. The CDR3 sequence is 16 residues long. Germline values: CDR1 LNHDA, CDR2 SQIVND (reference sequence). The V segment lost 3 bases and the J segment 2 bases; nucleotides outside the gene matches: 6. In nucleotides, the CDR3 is TGTGCCAGTAGTATCGGACTAGCGGCCCAGCAAGAGACCCAGTACTTC. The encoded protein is CASSIGLAAQQETQYF.

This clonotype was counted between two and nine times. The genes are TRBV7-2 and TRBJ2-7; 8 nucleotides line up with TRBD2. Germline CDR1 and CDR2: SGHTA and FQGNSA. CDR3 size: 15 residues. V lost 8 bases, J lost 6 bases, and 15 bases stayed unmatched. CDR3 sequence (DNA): TGTGCCAGCCTGGGGGACCTGGCTAGCGGGCGCGAGCAGTACTTC. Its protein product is CASLGDLASGREQYF. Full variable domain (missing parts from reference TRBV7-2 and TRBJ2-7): GAGVSQSPSNKVTEKGKDVELRCDPISGHTALYWYRQSLGQGLEFLIYFQGNSAPDKSGLPSDRFSAERTGGSVSTLTIQRTQQEDSAVYLCASLGDLASGREQYFGPGTRLTVT.

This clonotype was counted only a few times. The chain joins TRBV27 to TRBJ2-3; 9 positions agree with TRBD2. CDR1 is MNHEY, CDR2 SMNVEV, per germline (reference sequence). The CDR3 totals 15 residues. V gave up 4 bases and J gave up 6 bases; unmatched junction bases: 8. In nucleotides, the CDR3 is TGTGCCAGCAGTTCCTTAGCGGGGGTGCCTGATACGCAGTATTTT. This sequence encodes CASSSLAGVPDTQYF.

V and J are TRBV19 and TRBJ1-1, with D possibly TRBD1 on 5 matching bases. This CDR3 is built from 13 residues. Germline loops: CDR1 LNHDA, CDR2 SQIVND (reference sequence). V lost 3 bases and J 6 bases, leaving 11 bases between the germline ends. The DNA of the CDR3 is TGTGCCAGTAGTATCGGGCAGGGCCCTGAAGCTTTCTTT. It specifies CASSIGQGPEAFF.

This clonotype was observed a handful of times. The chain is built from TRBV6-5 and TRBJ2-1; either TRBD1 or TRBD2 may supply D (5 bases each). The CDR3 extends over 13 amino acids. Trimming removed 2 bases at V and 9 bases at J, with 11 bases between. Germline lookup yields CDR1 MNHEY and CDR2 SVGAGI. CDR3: CASSYGTTGEQFF. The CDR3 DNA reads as TGTGCCAGCAGTTACGGGACCACTGGTGAGCAGTTCTTC.

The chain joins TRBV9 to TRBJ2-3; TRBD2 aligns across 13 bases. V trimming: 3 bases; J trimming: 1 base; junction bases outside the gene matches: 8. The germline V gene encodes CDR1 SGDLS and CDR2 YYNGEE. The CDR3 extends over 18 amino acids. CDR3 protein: CASSGFSGTSGGTDTQYF. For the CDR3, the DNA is TGTGCCAGCAGCGGATTTTCCGGGACTAGCGGGGGCACAGATACGCAGTATTTT.

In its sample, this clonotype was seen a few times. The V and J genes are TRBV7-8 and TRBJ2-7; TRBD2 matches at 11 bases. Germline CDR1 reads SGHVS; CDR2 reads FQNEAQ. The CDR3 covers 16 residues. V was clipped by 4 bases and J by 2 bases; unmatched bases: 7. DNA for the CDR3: TGTGCCAGCAGCTCCGAGGGGACTAGCGGCGCCTACGAGCAGTACTTC. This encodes CASSSEGTSGAYEQYF.

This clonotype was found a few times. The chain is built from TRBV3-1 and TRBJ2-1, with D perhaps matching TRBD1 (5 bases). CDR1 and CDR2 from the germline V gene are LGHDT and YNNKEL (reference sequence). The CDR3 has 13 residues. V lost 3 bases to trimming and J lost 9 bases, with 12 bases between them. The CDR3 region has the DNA TGTGCCAGCAGCCATAATAGGGGTGTTGAGCAGTTCTTC. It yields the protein CASSHNRGVEQFF.

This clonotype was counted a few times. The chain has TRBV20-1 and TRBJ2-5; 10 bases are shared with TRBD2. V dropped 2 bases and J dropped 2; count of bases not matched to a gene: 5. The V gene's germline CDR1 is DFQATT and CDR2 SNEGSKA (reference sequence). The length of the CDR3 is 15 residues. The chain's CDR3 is CSARKAGGPQETQYF. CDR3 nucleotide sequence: TGCAGTGCTAGAAAAGCGGGAGGGCCTCAAGAGACCCAGTACTTC.

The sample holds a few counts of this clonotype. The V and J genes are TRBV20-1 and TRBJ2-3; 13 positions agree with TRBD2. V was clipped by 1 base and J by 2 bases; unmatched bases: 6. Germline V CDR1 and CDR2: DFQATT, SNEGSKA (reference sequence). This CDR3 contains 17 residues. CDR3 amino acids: CSARGLAGGLDTDTQYF. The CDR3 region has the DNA TGCAGTGCTAGAGGACTAGCGGGGGGTCTGGACACAGATACGCAGTATTTT.

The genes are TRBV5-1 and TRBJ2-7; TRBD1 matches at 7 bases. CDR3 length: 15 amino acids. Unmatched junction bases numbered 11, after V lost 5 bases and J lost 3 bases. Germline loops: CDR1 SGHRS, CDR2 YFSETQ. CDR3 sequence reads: CASRDRDRVIYEQYF. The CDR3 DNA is TGCGCCAGCAGGGACCGGGACAGAGTCATCTACGAGCAGTACTTC.

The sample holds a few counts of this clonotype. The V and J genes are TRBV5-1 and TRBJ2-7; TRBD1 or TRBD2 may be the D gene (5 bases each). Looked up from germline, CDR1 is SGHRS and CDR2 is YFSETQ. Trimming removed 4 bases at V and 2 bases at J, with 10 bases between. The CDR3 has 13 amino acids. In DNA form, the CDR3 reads TGCGCCAGCAGCCCCCGGGACGCCTACGAGCAGTACTTC. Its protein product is CASSPRDAYEQYF. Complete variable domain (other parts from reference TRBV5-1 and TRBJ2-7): KAGVTQTPRYLIKTRGQQVTLSCSPISGHRSVSWYQQTPGQGLQFLFEYFSETQRNKGNFPGRFSGRQFSNSRSEMNVSTLELGDSALYLCASSPRDAYEQYFGPGTRLTVT.